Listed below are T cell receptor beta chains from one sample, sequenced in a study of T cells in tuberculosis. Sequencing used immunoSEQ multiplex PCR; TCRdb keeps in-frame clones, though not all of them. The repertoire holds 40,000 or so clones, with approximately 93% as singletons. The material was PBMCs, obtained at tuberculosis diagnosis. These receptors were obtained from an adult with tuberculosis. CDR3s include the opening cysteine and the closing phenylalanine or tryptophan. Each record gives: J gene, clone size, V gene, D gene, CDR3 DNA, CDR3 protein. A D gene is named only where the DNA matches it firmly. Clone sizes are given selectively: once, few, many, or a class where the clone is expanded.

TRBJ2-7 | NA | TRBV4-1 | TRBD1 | TGCGCCAGCAGCCAAGATCGTGGACAGGGGGCTTTATACGAGCAGTACTTC | CASSQDRGQGALYEQYF
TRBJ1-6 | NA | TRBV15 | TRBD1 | TGTGCCACCAGCAGAGATGGGAGGGACAGGACCGGGCATTCACCCCTCCACTTT | CATSRDGRDRTGHSPLHF
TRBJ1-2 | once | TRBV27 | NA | TGTGCCAGCAGTTTAACGTCTGCCCAGGGGCGCAGCTATGGCTACACCTTC | CASSLTSAQGRSYGYTF
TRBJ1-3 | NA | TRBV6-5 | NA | TGTGCCAGCAGTTACTCCCTGACAACTCGAGGAAACACCATATATTTT | CASSYSLTTRGNTIYF
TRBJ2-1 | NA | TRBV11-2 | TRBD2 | TGTGCCAGCAGCTTAGATAGGCGGGGGGGAAGGTTCTTC | CASSLDRRGGRFF
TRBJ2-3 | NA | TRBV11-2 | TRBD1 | TGTGCCAGCAGCCTTAACCGGGACAGGGGCACAGATACGCAGTATTTT | CASSLNRDRGTDTQYF
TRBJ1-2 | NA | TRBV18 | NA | TGTGCCAGCTCACCGCCAGGGTGGCGGGGTTGGGGTGGCTACACCTTC | CASSPPGWRGWGGYTF
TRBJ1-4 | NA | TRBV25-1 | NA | TGTGCCAGCAGTGGACACGGACAGCTGGTTCGAGAAAAACTGTTTTTT | CASSGHGQLVREKLFF
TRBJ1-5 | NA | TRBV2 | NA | TGTGCCAGCAGTGTCGACCAGGGGAGTTATCAGCCCCAGCATTTT | CASSVDQGSYQPQHF
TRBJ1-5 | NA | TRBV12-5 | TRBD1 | TGTGCTAGTGGTCCAGCGACAGGGGTGCGCCAGCCCCAGCATTTT | CASGPATGVRQPQHF
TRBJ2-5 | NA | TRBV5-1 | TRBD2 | TGCGCCAGCAGCTCTGCATCCACGGGACTAGCGGGAGTAGAGACCCAGTACTTC | CASSSASTGLAGVETQYF
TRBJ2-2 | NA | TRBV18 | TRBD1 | TGTGCCAGCTCACCCTACGGACTGACAGGGTCGTCCACCGGGGAGCTGTTTTTT | CASSPYGLTGSSTGELFF
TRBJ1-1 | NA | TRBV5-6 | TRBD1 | TGTGCCAGCAGCGTCGGACAGGCGACTGAAGCTTTCTTT | CASSVGQATEAFF
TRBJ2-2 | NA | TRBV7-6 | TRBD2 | TGTGCCAGCAGCTTAAGAACTAGCGGGCCTAACACCGGGGAGCTGTTTTTT | CASSLRTSGPNTGELFF
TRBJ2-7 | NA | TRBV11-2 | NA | TGTGCCAGCAGCCCCCCCTACACGGGAAATTCCTACGAGCAGTACTTC | CASSPPYTGNSYEQYF
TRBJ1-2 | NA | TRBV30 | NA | TGTGCCTGGAGTGACACCGCGGCTAACTATGGCTACACCTTC | CAWSDTAANYGYTF
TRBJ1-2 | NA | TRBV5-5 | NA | TGTGCCAGCAGCTTATCTCAGGGGAGCCGCTATGGCTACACCTTC | CASSLSQGSRYGYTF
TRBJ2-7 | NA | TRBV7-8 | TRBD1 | TGTGCCAGCAGCAAGGACAGGGCCCGCTTTCGGTACGAGCAGTACTTC | CASSKDRARFRYEQYF
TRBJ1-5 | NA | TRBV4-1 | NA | TGCGCCAGCAGCGAAGAAGGTACGGGATTGGATCAGCCCCAGCATTTT | CASSEEGTGLDQPQHF
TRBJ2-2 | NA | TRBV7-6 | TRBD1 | TGTGCCAGCAGCCTTAGGACAGGGGCATCCGGGGAGCTGTTTTTT | CASSLRTGASGELFF
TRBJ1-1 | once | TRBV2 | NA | TGTGCCAGCAGTGGTATATTTTACGGGTTACAAAGCGGGTCCAGACTATTGAACACTGAAGCTTTCTTT | CASSGIFYGLQSGSRLLNTEAFF
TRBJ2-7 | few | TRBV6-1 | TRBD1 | TGTGCCAGCAGCACCACGACAGGGGGGAGCGACGAGCAGTACTTC | CASSTTTGGSDEQYF
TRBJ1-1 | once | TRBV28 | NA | TGTGCCAGCACCTTGGGGGGGAACACTGAAGCTTTCTTT | CASTLGGNTEAFF
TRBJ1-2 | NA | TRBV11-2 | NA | TGTGCCAGCAGCTTAGATCGGGGTGGGGGCTACACCTTC | CASSLDRGGGYTF
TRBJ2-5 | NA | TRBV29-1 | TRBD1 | TGCAGCGTTGAAAACAGGGGGCTGGGGACCCAGTACTTC | CSVENRGLGTQYF
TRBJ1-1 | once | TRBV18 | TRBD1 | TGTGCCAGCTCACCGGACAGGGTTGGACGAACTGAAGCTTTCTTT | CASSPDRVGRTEAFF
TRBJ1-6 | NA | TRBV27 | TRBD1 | TGTGCCAGCAGTTCCCGACAGGGCCAGGGCCAGGATAATTCACCCCTCCACTTT | CASSSRQGQGQDNSPLHF
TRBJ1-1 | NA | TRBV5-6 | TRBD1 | TGTGCCAGCCGAATTCCGGGACAGGGTGACACTGAAGCTTTCTTT | CASRIPGQGDTEAFF
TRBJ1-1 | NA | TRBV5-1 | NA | TGCGCCAGCAGCTTGAGTGCGCGCGGGGGAAACACTGAAGCTTTCTTT | CASSLSARGGNTEAFF
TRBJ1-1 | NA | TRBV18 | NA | TGTGCCAGCTCACCATTCCCCGAGACAGGTATTGAAGCTTTCTTT | CASSPFPETGIEAFF
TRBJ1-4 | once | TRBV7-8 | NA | TGTGCCAGCAGCTCGACCAGGGGAAATGATGAAAAACTGTTTTTT | CASSSTRGNDEKLFF
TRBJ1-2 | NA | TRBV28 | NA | TGTGCCAGCCATCGCCAAGGGGACTATGGCTACACCTTC | CASHRQGDYGYTF
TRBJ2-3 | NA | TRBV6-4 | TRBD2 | TGTGCCAGCAGTAGCGGGGGGGCCACAGATACGCAGTATTTT | CASSSGGATDTQYF
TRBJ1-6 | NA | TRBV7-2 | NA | TGTGCCAGCAGCTTACTAGGCGGAGATAATTCACCCCTCCACTTT | CASSLLGGDNSPLHF
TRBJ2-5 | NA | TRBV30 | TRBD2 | TGTGCCTGGGGAAAGAGCGGGAGAGAGACCCAGTACTTC | CAWGKSGRETQYF
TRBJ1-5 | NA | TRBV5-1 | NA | TGCGCCAGCAGCTTATCAGGTAGCAATCAGCCCCAGCATTTT | CASSLSGSNQPQHF
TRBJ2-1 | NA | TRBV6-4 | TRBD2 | TGTGCCAGCAGTGAAGGGACTAGCGGGGGCGATGAGCAGTTCTTC | CASSEGTSGGDEQFF
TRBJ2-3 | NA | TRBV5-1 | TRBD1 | TGCGCCAGCAGCTTGTCTACAGGGGGAACAGATACGCAGTATTTT | CASSLSTGGTDTQYF
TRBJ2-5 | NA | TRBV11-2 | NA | TGTGCCAGCAGCTTAGATCCTCTGCGTCTCCTAGAGACCCAGTACTTC | CASSLDPLRLLETQYF
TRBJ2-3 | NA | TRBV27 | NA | TGTGCCAGCAATCAGGGCCCAGGGGCGACAGATACGCAGTATTTT | CASNQGPGATDTQYF